The rows below give T cell receptor beta chains drawn from one sample of a study of cytomegalovirus exposure and HLA in healthy donors. Produced via immunoSEQ multiplex PCR; TCRdb's table is partial and in-frame only. The sample includes about 130,000 clones, 80% to 85% seen only once; the top ten take over 1%. Sequences were obtained from PBMCs. Receptor source: a human donor in good health. Both conserved end residues are part of each CDR3. D genes are given only for firm matches. Size tells how often a clone was seen (once, few, many) or the class of an expanded clone, and some rows leave it out.

TGTGCCAGCAGCTTAGGCCAGGGGGGTACGCCCCAGCATTTT,CASSLGQGGTPQHF,TRBJ1-5,TRBD1,NA,TRBV7-9,14
TGTGCCAGCAGTACGGGACTCATCTCCGAGCAGTACTTC,CASSTGLISEQYF,TRBJ2-7,NA,NA,TRBV6-5,13
TGTGCCAGCAGCCTAATTAGCGGGGAGTACCAAGAGACCCAGTACTTC,CASSLISGEYQETQYF,TRBJ2-5,TRBD2,NA,TRBV7-6,16
TGTGCCAGCTTCCGGGGGGGGCCCTACGAGCAGTACTTC,CASFRGGPYEQYF,TRBJ2-7,TRBD2,once,TRBV6-1,13
TGTGCCAGTAGTAAGGACATCCAAGATCAGCCCCAGCATTTT,CASSKDIQDQPQHF,TRBJ1-5,NA,NA,TRBV19,14
TGTGCCAGCAGTCGAGTGGGGAGCCCTACAAGCACAGATACGCAGTATTTT,CASSRVGSPTSTDTQYF,TRBJ2-3,NA,NA,TRBV2,17
TGTGCCAGCAGTTCGCGTGGCCGCGGGTCTGAAAATCCGTCTTACTACGAGCAGTACTTC,CASSSRGRGSENPSYYEQYF,TRBJ2-7,NA,NA,TRBV27,20
TGCGCCAGCAGGACCCTGGGAGGGGCCGGTAATTCACCCCTCCACTTT,CASRTLGGAGNSPLHF,TRBJ1-6,NA,NA,TRBV4-1,16
TGTGCCAGCAGTTTTGACAGGCGTTACGAGCAGTACTTC,CASSFDRRYEQYF,TRBJ2-7,NA,NA,TRBV28,13
TGTGCCAGCAGCCCCGACAGGGTAGGAGACTCTGGAAACACCATATATTTT,CASSPDRVGDSGNTIYF,TRBJ1-3,TRBD1,NA,TRBV5-5,17
TGTGCCAGCAGTTTCCCACAGGGAAGGGAGACCCAGTACTTC,CASSFPQGRETQYF,TRBJ2-5,NA,NA,TRBV6-5,14
TGTGCCAGCAGTGAATATCTGAGGACTATTCAGCCCCAGCATTTT,CASSEYLRTIQPQHF,TRBJ1-5,NA,NA,TRBV6-1,15
TGTGCCAGTAGTATAGATCCCCCGGGACTAGCGGGGGGCGAGCAGTACTTC,CASSIDPPGLAGGEQYF,TRBJ2-7,TRBD2,NA,TRBV19,17
TGTGCTAGTGGTTTGGTACCCGGGACTCAACTGGATACGCAGTATTTT,CASGLVPGTQLDTQYF,TRBJ2-3,NA,NA,TRBV12-5,16
TGTGCTAGTGGTTTTTCAGGGGTAACTAATGAAAAACTGTTTTTT,CASGFSGVTNEKLFF,TRBJ1-4,NA,NA,TRBV12-5,15
TGCGCCAGCAGCCGCCCGGAGAACAGGGGGACCGGGGAGCTGTTTTTT,CASSRPENRGTGELFF,TRBJ2-2,TRBD1,NA,TRBV4-1,16
TGTTCCAGCATCCCACAGACAGAGCTCGAAGCTTTCTTT,CSSIPQTELEAFF,TRBJ1-1,NA,NA,TRBV7-9,13
TGTGCCAGCAGCTCGGGACTAGCGGGGGGCAATGAGCAGTTCTTC,CASSSGLAGGNEQFF,TRBJ2-1,TRBD2,NA,TRBV7-9,15
TGTGCCAGCAGCTCTCAGTCCGGGGAGGATCAGCCCCAGCATTTT,CASSSQSGEDQPQHF,TRBJ1-5,NA,NA,TRBV27,15
TGTGCCAGCAGCTTTATGACGGAGGGGTCTGAAGCTTTCTTT,CASSFMTEGSEAFF,TRBJ1-1,NA,NA,TRBV5-6,14
TGTGCCAGCAGCTTTCCAGGGGAAAAATCACCCCTCCACTTT,CASSFPGEKSPLHF,TRBJ1-6,NA,NA,TRBV7-2,14
TGTGCCAGCAGCGTCGCGGACAGACACTATGGCTACACCTTC,CASSVADRHYGYTF,TRBJ1-2,NA,NA,TRBV9,14
TGCGCCACGACCCACGGACAGGGAGACAATTCACCCCTCCACTTT,CATTHGQGDNSPLHF,TRBJ1-6,TRBD1,NA,TRBV10-1,15
TGTGCCAGCACCCGGAGTGGAGCCTCTGGAAACACCATATATTTT,CASTRSGASGNTIYF,TRBJ1-3,NA,NA,TRBV6-5,15
TGTGCCAGCAGCCAAGGCAGGGGGGCGGGGGCCAACGTCCTGACTTTC,CASSQGRGAGANVLTF,TRBJ2-6,NA,NA,TRBV4-1,16
TGCGCCAGCAGCTTGGGACAGGGCTTTAGGTACGAGCAGTACTTC,CASSLGQGFRYEQYF,TRBJ2-7,TRBD1,NA,TRBV5-1,15
TGCAGCGTTGAAGAGGCAGGGAAAGAGACCCAGTACTTC,CSVEEAGKETQYF,TRBJ2-5,NA,once,TRBV29-1,13
TGCGCCAGCAGCCAAGACAGGGGCACCGGGGAGCTGTTTTTT,CASSQDRGTGELFF,TRBJ2-2,NA,NA,TRBV4-1,14
TGTGCCAGTAGTGTTTGGACTAGCGGGAACTACGAGCAGTACTTC,CASSVWTSGNYEQYF,TRBJ2-7,TRBD2,NA,TRBV19,15
TGCGCCAGCAGCCCCAAAGCGGGGGGGCAAATAGATACGCAGTATTTT,CASSPKAGGQIDTQYF,TRBJ2-3,TRBD2,NA,TRBV5-1,16
TGTGCCAGCTATCAGACAGCCGACACTGAAGCTTTCTTT,CASYQTADTEAFF,TRBJ1-1,NA,NA,TRBV18,13